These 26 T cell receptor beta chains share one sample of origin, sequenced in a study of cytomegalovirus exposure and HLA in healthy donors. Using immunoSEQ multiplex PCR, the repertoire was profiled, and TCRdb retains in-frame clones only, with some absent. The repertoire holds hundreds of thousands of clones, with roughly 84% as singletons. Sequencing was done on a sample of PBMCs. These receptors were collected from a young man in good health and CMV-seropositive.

The CDR3 nucleotides are TGTGCCAGCAGGGCGGAGTTGAACACTGAAGCTTTCTTT. Encoded protein: CASRAELNTEAFF. The rearrangement joins TRBV27 to TRBJ1-1; D is ambiguous. CDR1 and CDR2 from the germline V gene are MNHEY and SMNVEV (reference sequence). This CDR3 region has 13 residues. V gave up 6 bases and J gave up 0 bases, with 8 bases separating them.

This CDR3 reads CASSGTSTETQYF. The CDR3 nucleotides read TGTGCCAGCAGCGGTACTAGCACGGAGACCCAGTACTTC. This chain joins TRBV5-4 and TRBJ2-5; weak D call: TRBD2 (6 bases). The CDR3 totals 13 residues. Between the trimmed V and J ends, which lost 4 bases and 5 bases, there was a span of 12 bases. The germline CDR1 and CDR2 sequences are SGHNT and YYREEE (reference sequence). The variable domain in full, completed from reference TRBV5-4 and TRBJ2-5, reads ETGVTQSPTHLIKTRGQQVTLRCSSQSGHNTVSWYQQALGQGPQFIFQYYREEENGRGNFPPRFSGLQFPNYSSELNVNALELDDSALYLCASSGTSTETQYFGPGTRLLVL.

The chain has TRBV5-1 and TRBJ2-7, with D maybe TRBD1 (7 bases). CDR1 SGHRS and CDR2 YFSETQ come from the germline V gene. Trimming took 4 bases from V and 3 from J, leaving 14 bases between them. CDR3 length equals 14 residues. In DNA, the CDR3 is TGCGCCAGCAGCCGGGGGACAGCTTACTACGAGCAGTACTTC. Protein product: CASSRGTAYYEQYF.

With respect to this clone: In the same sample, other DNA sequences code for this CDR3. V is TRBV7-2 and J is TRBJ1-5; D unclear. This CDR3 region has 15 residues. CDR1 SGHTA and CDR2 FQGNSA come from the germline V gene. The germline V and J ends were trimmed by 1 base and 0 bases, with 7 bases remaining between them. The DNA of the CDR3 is TGTGCCAGCAGCTTAGTGGGGAATAGCAATCAGCCCCAGCATTTT. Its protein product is CASSLVGNSNQPQHF.

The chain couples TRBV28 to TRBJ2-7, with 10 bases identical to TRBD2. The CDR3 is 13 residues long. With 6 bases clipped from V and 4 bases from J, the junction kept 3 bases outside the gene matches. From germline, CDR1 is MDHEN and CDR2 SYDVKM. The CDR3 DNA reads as TGTGCCAGCAGGGCTAGCGGGAGTTACGAGCAGTACTTC. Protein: CASRASGSYEQYF.

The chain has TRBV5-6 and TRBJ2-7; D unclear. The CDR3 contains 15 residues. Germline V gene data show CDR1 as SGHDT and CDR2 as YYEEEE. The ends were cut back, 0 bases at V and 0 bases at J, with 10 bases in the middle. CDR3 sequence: CASSLGGWGSYEQYF. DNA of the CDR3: TGTGCCAGCAGCTTGGGTGGATGGGGCTCCTACGAGCAGTACTTC.

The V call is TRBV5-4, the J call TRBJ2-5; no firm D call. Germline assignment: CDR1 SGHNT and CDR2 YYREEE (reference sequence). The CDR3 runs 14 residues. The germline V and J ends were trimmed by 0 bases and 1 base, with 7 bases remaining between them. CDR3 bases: TGTGCCAGCAGCTTGGGCACAGTCCAAGAGACCCAGTACTTC. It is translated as CASSLGTVQETQYF.

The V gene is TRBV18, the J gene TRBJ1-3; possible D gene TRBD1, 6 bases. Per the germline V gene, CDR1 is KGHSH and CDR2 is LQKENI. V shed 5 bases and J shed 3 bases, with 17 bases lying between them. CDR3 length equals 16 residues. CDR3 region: CASSSTGGTGGNTIYF. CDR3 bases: TGTGCCAGCTCATCGACAGGCGGGACGGGTGGAAACACCATATATTTT.

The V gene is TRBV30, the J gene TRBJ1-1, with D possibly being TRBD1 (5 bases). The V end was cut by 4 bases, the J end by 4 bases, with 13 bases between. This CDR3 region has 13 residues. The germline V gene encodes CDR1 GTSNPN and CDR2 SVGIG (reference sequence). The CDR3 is CAWNKGSGTEAFF. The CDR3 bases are TGTGCCTGGAATAAGGGGAGCGGCACTGAAGCTTTCTTT.

This CDR3 is CASSLARQGDGYTF. CDR3 DNA sequence: TGCGCCAGCAGCTTGGCCCGCCAGGGGGACGGCTACACCTTC. This sequence joins TRBV5-1 and TRBJ1-2, with 7 bases lining up with TRBD1. J was trimmed by 8 bases and V by 0 bases; bases with no gene match: 7. This CDR3 is 14 amino acids long. Germline V CDR1 and CDR2: SGHRS, YFSETQ.

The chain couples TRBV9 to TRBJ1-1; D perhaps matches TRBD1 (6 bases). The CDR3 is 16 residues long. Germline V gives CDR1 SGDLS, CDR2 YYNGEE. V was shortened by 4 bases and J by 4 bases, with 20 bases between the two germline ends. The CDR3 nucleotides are TGTGCCAGCAGCACCTTCGGGGGGGGCGCGGTCACTGAAGCTTTCTTT. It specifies CASSTFGGGAVTEAFF.

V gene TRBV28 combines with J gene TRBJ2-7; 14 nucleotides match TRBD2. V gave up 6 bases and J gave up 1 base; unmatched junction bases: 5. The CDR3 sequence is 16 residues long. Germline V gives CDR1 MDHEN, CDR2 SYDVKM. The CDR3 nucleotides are TGTGCCAGCAGCCCCCGACTAGCGGGAGGGTCCTACGAGCAGTACTTC. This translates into CASSPRLAGGSYEQYF.

CDR3 protein: CASSPPTGGVGVGWEQFF. The CDR3 coding sequence is TGTGCCAGCAGTCCTCCGACAGGGGGCGTGGGGGTGGGATGGGAGCAGTTCTTC. The V and J genes are TRBV27 and TRBJ2-1, with 10 positions matching TRBD1. Unmatched junction bases numbered 20, after V lost 5 bases and J lost 10 bases. CDR1 and CDR2 (germline): MNHEY, SMNVEV (reference sequence). The CDR3 sequence is 18 residues long.

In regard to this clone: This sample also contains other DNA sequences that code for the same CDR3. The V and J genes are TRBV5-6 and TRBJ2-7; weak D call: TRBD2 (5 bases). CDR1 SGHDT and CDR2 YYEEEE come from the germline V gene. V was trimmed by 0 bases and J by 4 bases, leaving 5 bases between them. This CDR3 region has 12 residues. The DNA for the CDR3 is TGTGCCAGCAGCTTGGGCGGGTACGAGCAGTACTTC. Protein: CASSLGGYEQYF.

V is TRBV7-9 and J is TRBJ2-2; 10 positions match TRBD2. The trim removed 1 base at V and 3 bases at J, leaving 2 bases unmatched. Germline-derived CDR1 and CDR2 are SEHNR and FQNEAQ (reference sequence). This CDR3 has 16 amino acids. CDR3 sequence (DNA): TGTGCCAGCAGCTTAGGTCTAGCGGGGGACACCGGGGAGCTGTTTTTT. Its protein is CASSLGLAGDTGELFF.

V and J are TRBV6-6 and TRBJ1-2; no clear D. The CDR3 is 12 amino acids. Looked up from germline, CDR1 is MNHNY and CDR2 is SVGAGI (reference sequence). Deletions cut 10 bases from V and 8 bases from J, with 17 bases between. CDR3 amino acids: CATTDAAGGYTF. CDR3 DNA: TGTGCCACTACGGACGCGGCCGGCGGCTACACCTTC.

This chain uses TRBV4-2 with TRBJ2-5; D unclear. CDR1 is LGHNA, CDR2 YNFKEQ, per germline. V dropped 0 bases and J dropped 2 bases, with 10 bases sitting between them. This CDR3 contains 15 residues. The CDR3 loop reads CASSQDRQVQETQYF. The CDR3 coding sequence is TGTGCCAGCAGCCAAGATCGTCAGGTACAAGAGACCCAGTACTTC.

The CDR3 DNA sequence: TGTGCCAGCAGTTACTCGACAGGGAGGAATGGCTACACCTTC. Its protein is CASSYSTGRNGYTF. The chain joins TRBV6-6 to TRBJ1-2, with 7 bases aligning to TRBD1. The CDR3 loop spans 14 amino acids. From germline, CDR1 is MNHNY and CDR2 SVGAGI (reference sequence). The V segment lost 0 bases and the J segment 6 bases; nucleotides outside the gene matches: 4.

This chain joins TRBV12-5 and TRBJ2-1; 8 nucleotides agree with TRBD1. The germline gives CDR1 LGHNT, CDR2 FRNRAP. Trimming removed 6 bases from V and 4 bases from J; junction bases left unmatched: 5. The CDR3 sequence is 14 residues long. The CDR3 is CASGFGDRYNEQFF. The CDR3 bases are TGTGCTAGTGGGTTCGGGGACAGGTACAATGAGCAGTTCTTC.

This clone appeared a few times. The CDR3 nucleotides read TGTGCCAGCAGCGTAGATTCAGGATTAAATCAGCCCCAGCATTTT. Translation gives CASSVDSGLNQPQHF. The rearrangement links TRBV9 to TRBJ1-5; D ambiguous. The CDR3 runs 15 residues. V gave up 0 bases and J gave up 4 bases, with 11 bases separating them. In germline, CDR1 is SGDLS, CDR2 YYNGEE.

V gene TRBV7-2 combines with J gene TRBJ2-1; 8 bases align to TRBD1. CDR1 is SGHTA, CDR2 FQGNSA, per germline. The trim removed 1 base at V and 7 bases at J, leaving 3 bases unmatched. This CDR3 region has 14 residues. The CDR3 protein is CASSLGTGLNEQFF. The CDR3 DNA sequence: TGTGCCAGCAGCTTAGGGACAGGGTTAAATGAGCAGTTCTTC.

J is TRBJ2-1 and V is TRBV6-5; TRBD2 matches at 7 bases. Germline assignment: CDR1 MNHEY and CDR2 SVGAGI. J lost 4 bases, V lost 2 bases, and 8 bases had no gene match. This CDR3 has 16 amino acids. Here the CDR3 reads CASSYPVGGSYNEQFF. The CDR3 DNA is TGTGCCAGCAGTTACCCCGTTGGCGGGAGTTACAATGAGCAGTTCTTC.

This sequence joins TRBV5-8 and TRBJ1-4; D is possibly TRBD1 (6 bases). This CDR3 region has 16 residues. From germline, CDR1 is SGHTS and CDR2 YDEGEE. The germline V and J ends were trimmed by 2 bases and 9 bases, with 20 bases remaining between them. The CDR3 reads CASSFEGGASPKKLFF. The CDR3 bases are TGTGCCAGCAGCTTCGAAGGGGGGGCAAGTCCGAAAAAACTGTTTTTT.

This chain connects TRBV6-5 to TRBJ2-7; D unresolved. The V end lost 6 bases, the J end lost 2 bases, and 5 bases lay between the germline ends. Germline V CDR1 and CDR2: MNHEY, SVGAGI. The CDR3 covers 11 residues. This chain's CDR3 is CASSSTYEQYF. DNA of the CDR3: TGTGCCAGCAGCTCCACCTACGAGCAGTACTTC.

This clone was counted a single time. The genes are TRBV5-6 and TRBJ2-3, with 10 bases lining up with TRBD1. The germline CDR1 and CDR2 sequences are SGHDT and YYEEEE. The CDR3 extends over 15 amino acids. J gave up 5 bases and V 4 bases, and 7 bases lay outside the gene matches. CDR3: CASSPRDRGRDTQYF. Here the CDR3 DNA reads TGTGCCAGCAGCCCCCGGGACAGGGGCAGAGATACGCAGTATTTT.

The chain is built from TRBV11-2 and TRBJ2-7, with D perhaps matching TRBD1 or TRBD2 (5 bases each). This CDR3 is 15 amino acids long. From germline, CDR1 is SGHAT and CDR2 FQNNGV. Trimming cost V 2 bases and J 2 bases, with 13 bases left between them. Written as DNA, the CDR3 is TGTGCCAGCAGCTTAAGTGGGACCAAAACCTACGAGCAGTACTTC. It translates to CASSLSGTKTYEQYF.